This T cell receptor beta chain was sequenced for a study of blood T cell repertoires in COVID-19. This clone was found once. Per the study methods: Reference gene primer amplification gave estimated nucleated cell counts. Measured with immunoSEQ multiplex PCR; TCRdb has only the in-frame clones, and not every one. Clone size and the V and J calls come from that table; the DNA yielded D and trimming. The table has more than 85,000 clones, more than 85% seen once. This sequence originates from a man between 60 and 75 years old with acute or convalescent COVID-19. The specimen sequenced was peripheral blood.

The CDR3 nucleotides are TGTGCCAGCAGCAAAGAACGGGACAGGGGCACTGAAGCTTTCTTT. The encoded protein is CASSKERDRGTEAFF. This chain links TRBV11-2 with TRBJ1-1, with 10 bases that match TRBD1. V shed 5 bases, J shed 4 bases, and the junction held 7 bases outside the gene matches. CDR3 length: 15 amino acids. Germline CDR1 and CDR2: SGHAT and FQNNGV.